These T cell receptor beta chains were read from a single sample in a study of CD8 T cells in Susac syndrome. TCRdb reanalysed the immunoSEQ multiplex PCR reads using MiXCR and keeps one entry per CDR3 protein. The table includes about 200,000 distinct CDR3 sequences, over 75% detected once. The specimen sequenced was CD4+ T cells from PBMCs. These receptors were collected from a human donor with Susac syndrome. CDR3s include the opening cysteine and the closing phenylalanine or tryptophan.

TRBJ2-1,TRBV7-2,CASRPRGGIYEQFF
TRBJ1-4,TRBV5-4,CASSLPGQNEKLFF
TRBJ1-1,TRBV11-2,CASSLVTGTEAFF
TRBJ1-1,TRBV7-2,CASSQWGLGTEAFF
TRBJ2-7,TRBV5-1,CASSSRQGAGEQYF
TRBJ1-4,TRBV9,CASSVLSGVHEKLFF
TRBJ1-4,TRBV28,CASSFIGSNEKLFF
TRBJ2-1,TRBV5-1,CASSRSAGTTHNEQFF
TRBJ2-1,TRBV12-3/TRBV12-4,CASRDRGSTYNEQFF
TRBJ2-7,TRBV7-2,CASSPKRSGGGRYEQYF
TRBJ2-7,TRBV18,CASSPRQGNNLGYEQYF